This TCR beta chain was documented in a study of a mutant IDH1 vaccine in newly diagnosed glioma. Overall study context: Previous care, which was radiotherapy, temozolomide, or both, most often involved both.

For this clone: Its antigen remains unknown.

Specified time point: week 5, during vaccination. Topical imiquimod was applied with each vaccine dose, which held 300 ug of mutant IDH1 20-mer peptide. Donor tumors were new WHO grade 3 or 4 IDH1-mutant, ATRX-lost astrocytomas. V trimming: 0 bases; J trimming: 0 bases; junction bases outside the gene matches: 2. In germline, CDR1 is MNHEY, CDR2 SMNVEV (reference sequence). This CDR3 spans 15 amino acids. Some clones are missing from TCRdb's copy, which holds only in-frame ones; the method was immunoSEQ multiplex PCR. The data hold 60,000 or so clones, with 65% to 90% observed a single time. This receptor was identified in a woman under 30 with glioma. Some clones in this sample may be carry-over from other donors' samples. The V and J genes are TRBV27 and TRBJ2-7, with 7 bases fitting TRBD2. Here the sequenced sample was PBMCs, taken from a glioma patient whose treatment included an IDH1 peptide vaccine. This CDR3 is CASSLSASGSYEQYF. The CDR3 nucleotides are TGTGCCAGCAGTTTATCGGCTAGCGGCTCCTACGAGCAGTACTTC.